The subject of this entry is one TCR beta chain. CDR3 and TCR beta VDJ profiling relied on a genomic DNA template. In TCRdb, the reads were re-called with MiXCR into one record per CDR3 protein. Of 150,000 to 200,000 distinct CDR3 sequences listed, around 40% are singletons. The data stem from a study of CD8+CD57+ T cells in acquired aplastic anemia. The specimen was sorted CD4+, CD8+, or CD8+CD57+ T cells (not recorded which) from PBMCs. This clonotype was sampled from a human donor in good health.

In DNA form, the CDR3 reads TGTGCCTCCCTCGGTCGAGAAAAACTGTTTTTT. Amino acids: CASLGREKLFF. The chain joins TRBV2 to TRBJ1-4; D call uncertain. V was cut by 11 bases and J by 8 bases, with 12 bases left in between. Germline V gene sequence: CDR1 SNHLY, CDR2 FYNNEI. This CDR3 comprises 11 residues.